The 8 T cell receptor beta chains below come from one sample, sequenced in a study of T cell responses to AZD1222 COVID-19 vaccine. Sequencing was performed with immunoSEQ multiplex PCR; in TCRdb, only in-frame clones are kept and a portion is missing. The sample records approximately 31,000 clones, roughly 88% being singletons. Sample: peripheral blood, taken 28 days after the second AZD1222 dose. Source of these receptors: an adult who received the AZD1222 COVID-19 vaccine.

For this clone: The missing conserved phenylalanine or tryptophan at the end of this CDR3 makes a read error likely. No DNA is shown, since the ends of the CDR3 on it are uncertain; the CDR3 is the one TCRdb lists. The chain carries TRBV2 and TRBJ1-4; TRBD1 was called by the table and not checked on the DNA. The CDR3 numbers 12 amino acids, ends counted. CDR1 and CDR2 (germline): SNHLY, FYNNEI. CDR3 protein: CASSERGDRNLY.

The chain carries TRBV12-3 or TRBV12-4 and TRBJ1-1; D is possibly TRBD1 (5 bases). V lost 2 bases to trimming and J lost 4 bases, with 8 bases between them. The length of the CDR3 is 13 residues. This CDR3 reads CASSLRQLTEAFF. CDR3 DNA: TGTGCCAGCAGTTTAAGACAGCTCACTGAAGCTTTCTTT.

V usage is TRBV27 and J usage is TRBJ2-2; D call uncertain. Trimming removed 5 bases from V and 1 base from J, with 11 bases in between. The CDR3 loop spans 15 amino acids. Germline loops: CDR1 MNHEY, CDR2 SMNVEV (reference sequence). CDR3 in DNA: TGTGCCAGCAGTATTCGCTTTGTGAACACCGGGGAGCTGTTTTTT. It is translated as CASSIRFVNTGELFF.

V usage is TRBV6-1 and J usage is TRBJ2-7, with unresolved D. Per germline, CDR1 MNHNS and CDR2 SASEGT. The CDR3 runs 14 residues. Trimming pared 2 bases from V and 2 bases from J, leaving 10 bases between. The CDR3 DNA reads as TGTGCCAGCAGTGAATCTAGGGTTACCTACGAGCAGTACTTC. Its translation: CASSESRVTYEQYF.

The chain is built from TRBV7-2 and TRBJ1-2; the match to TRBD1 covers 7 bases. CDR1 and CDR2 from the germline V gene are SGHTA and FQGNSA. V gave up 7 bases and J gave up 5 bases; unmatched junction bases: 10. The CDR3 loop spans 14 amino acids. Written as DNA, the CDR3 is TGTGCCAGCATCCCTAAGGGGGCGGGGTATGGCTACACCTTC. Residues: CASIPKGAGYGYTF.

This chain joins TRBV27 and TRBJ2-3, with D perhaps TRBD1 (7 bases). The CDR3 totals 18 residues. Germline CDR1 reads MNHEY; CDR2 reads SMNVEV (reference sequence). V lost 5 bases and J 2 bases, leaving 23 bases between the germline ends. This CDR3 is CASSKRAGQYSVTDTQYF. As DNA, the CDR3 is TGTGCCAGCAGTAAACGGGCGGGACAGTACTCTGTCACAGATACGCAGTATTTT.

There are a few counts of this clone. The V and J genes are TRBV29-1 and TRBJ2-3, with no clear D. V was shortened by 3 bases and J by 0 bases, with 7 bases between the two germline ends. The germline CDR1 and CDR2 sequences are SQVTM and ANQGSEA. The CDR3 loop spans 13 amino acids. This CDR3 reads CSVDDGSTDTQYF. Here the CDR3 DNA reads TGCAGCGTTGATGATGGGAGCACAGATACGCAGTATTTT.

The rearrangement uses TRBV19 and TRBJ1-5; 11 nucleotides align to TRBD1. The CDR3 has 18 amino acids. After removal of 6 bases from V and 2 bases from J, the junction contained 12 bases not matched to a gene. Germline assignment: CDR1 LNHDA and CDR2 SQIVND (reference sequence). The CDR3 sequence is CASSRGQGGTFGNQPQHF. CDR3 coding DNA: TGTGCCAGTAGCCGGGGACAGGGGGGGACCTTTGGCAATCAGCCCCAGCATTTT. The full variable domain, completed using reference TRBV19 and TRBJ1-5, is DGGITQSPKYLFRKEGQNVTLSCEQNLNHDAMYWYRQDPGQGLRLIYYSQIVNDFQKGDIAEGYSVSREKKESFPLTVTSAQKNPTAFYLCASSRGQGGTFGNQPQHFGDGTRLSIL.